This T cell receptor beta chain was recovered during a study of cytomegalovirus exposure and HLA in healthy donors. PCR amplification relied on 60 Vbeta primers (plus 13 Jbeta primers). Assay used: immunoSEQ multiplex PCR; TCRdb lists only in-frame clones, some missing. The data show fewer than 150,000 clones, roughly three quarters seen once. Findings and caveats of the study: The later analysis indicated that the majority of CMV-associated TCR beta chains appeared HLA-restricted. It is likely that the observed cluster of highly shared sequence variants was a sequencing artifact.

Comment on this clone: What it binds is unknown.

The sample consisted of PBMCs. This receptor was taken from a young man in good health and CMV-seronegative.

CDR3 in DNA: TGTGCCAGCAGTTACTACGGGAGGAGGAGTGAGCAGTACTTC. It specifies CASSYYGRRSEQYF. The rearrangement uses TRBV6-5 and TRBJ2-7; 7 bases agree with TRBD2. Germline V gives CDR1 MNHEY, CDR2 SVGAGI. The CDR3 consists of 14 residues. Trimming cost V 1 base and J 7 bases; bases outside gene matches: 7.